A selection of T cell receptor beta chains follows, all from one sample in a study of radiation and T cells in renal cell carcinoma. The assay was immunoSEQ multiplex PCR, and TCRdb's table has in-frame clones only and misses some. The repertoire includes more than 8,000 clones, roughly two thirds of them detected once, and over 20% sits in the top ten. The specimen comprised tumor tissue, sampled from a patient whose treatment was nephrectomy without radiotherapy. The receptors here all came from a man aged 55 to 70 with renal cell carcinoma. CDR3s include the opening cysteine and the closing phenylalanine or tryptophan. A D gene is named only where the DNA matches it firmly. A row's size may be missing; if present it is once, few, many or a size class.

-	-	TRBJ2-7	TRBV5-5	TGTGCCAGCAGCCTATTGGGACCTTCCTACGAGCAGTACTTC	CASSLLGPSYEQYF
TRBD2	few	TRBJ2-7	TRBV4-3	TGCGCCAGCAGCCAGGGACTAGCGGGGGCCGACGAGCAGTACTTC	CASSQGLAGADEQYF
-	-	TRBJ2-7	TRBV15	TGTGCCACCAGCAGTACTCAGACTTACGAGCAGTACTTC	CATSSTQTYEQYF
-	-	TRBJ1-5	TRBV28	TGTGCCAGCTGCCGGGGTATCAATCAGCCCCAGCATTTT	CASCRGINQPQHF
TRBD1	-	TRBJ1-1	TRBV18	TGTGCCAGCTCACCACAACGGGACAGGGTCACTGAAGCTTTCTTT	CASSPQRDRVTEAFF
-	-	TRBJ2-1	TRBV5-4	TGTGCCAGCAGCTCTTCGGCGGGGGCTTACAATGAGCAGTTCTTC	CASSSSAGAYNEQFF
-	few	TRBJ2-2	TRBV23-1	TGCGCCAGCAGTCCTCGGGGTTCGAACACCGGGGAGCTGTTTTTT	CASSPRGSNTGELFF
TRBD1	-	TRBJ1-6	TRBV30	TGTGCCTGGAGTGTCGGGACAGGGAATTCACCCCTCCACTTT	CAWSVGTGNSPLHF
-	-	TRBJ2-7	TRBV11-2	TGTGCCAGCAGCTCGGACTCCCACGAGCAGTACTTC	CASSSDSHEQYF
-	once	TRBJ1-4	TRBV15	TGTGCCACCAGCAGAGGGTCAGGGCGTGGAGGACAACTGTTTTTT	CATSRGSGRGGQLFF
-	-	TRBJ2-1	TRBV6-6	TGTGCCAGCAGTTACCTACTGACGGAGAGTGAGCAGTTCTTC	CASSYLLTESEQFF
TRBD2	few	TRBJ2-1	TRBV7-9	TGTGCCAGCACCCGGGGGGGCCACAGGGACCATGAGCAGTTCTTC	CASTRGGHRDHEQFF
-	-	TRBJ1-6	TRBV5-1	TGCGCCAGCAGGGCGCTCACCGGTGATTCACCCCTCCACTTT	CASRALTGDSPLHF
TRBD1	few	TRBJ1-3	TRBV2	TGTGCCAGAACAGGGGACGCTGGAAACACCATATATTTT	CARTGDAGNTIYF
TRBD1	-	TRBJ1-5	TRBV6-7	TGTGCCAGCAGTTACCAGTTGGACAGGGACACCCAGCATTTT	CASSYQLDRDTQHF
TRBD2	-	TRBJ2-5	TRBV25-1	TGTGCCAGGCATTACTGCCGGACTAGCGGGACCCCAGAGACCCAGTACTTC	CARHYCRTSGTPETQYF
TRBD1	-	TRBJ2-6	TRBV4-2	TGTGCCAGCAGCCAAGGGGACAGTTCCTCTGGGGCCAACGTCCTGACTTTC	CASSQGDSSSGANVLTF
TRBD2	few	TRBJ2-1	TRBV9	TGTGCCAGCAGCCTCCGCCCACTCCAGCGGGAGGGCCCATACAATGAGCAGTTCTTC	CASSLRPLQREGPYNEQFF
TRBD1	once	TRBJ1-1	TRBV6-1	TGTGCCAGCAGGGAGACAGGGAGGAGGACTGAAGCTTTCTTT	CASRETGRRTEAFF
-	once	TRBJ2-2	TRBV5-1	TGCGCCAGCAGCTTGGCCCCAGGGCTAGCCGGGGAGCTGTTTTTT	CASSLAPGLAGELFF
TRBD2	-	TRBJ2-7	TRBV7-2	TGTGCCAGCAGCCAAAATAGCGGGAGTAGGTACGAGCAGTACTTC	CASSQNSGSRYEQYF
-	-	TRBJ1-1	TRBV13	TGTGCCAGCAGCTCCCCCTTCGACGGCGTTAGCGGCGGCACTGAAGCTTTCTTT	CASSSPFDGVSGGTEAFF
TRBD1	-	TRBJ2-7	TRBV7-7	TGTGCCAGCAGCTTAAACAGGGGAAGCGAGCAGTACTTC	CASSLNRGSEQYF
-	few	TRBJ2-7	TRBV7-9	TGTGCCAGCAGCCAAGGAGGGGGCCCCTACGAGCAGTACTTC	CASSQGGGPYEQYF
TRBD2	few	TRBJ2-2	TRBV7-2	TGTGCCAGCAGCTTGTTACTAGCGGGGGCCGGGGAGCTGTTTTTT	CASSLLLAGAGELFF